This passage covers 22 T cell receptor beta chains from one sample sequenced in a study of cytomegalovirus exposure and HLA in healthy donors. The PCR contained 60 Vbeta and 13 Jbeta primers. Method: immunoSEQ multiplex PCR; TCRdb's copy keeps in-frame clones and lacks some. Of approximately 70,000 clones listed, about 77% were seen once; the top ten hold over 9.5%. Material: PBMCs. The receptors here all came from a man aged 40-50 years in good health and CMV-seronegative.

DNA for the CDR3: TGCGCCAGCAGCTCCTTAGGAGCGGGGGAGAGGAATGAGCAGTTCTTC. Encoded protein: CASSSLGAGERNEQFF. V gene TRBV5-1 combines with J gene TRBJ2-1; 8 nucleotides align to TRBD2. Looked up from germline, CDR1 is SGHRS and CDR2 is YFSETQ. Losses at the gene ends were 3 bases for V and 7 bases for J; bases not matched to a gene: 12. CDR3 length: 16 residues.

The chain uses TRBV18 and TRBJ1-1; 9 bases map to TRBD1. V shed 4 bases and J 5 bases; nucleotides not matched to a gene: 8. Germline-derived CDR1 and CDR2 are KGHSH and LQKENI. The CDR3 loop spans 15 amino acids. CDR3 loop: CASSQNRGRLTEAFF. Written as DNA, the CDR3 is TGTGCCAGCTCACAGAACAGGGGGCGGTTAACTGAAGCTTTCTTT. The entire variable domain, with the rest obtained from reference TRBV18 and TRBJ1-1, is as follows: NAGVMQNPRHLVRRRGQEARLRCSPMKGHSHVYWYRQLPEEGLKFMVYLQKENIIDESGMPKERFSAEFPKEGPSILRIQQVVRGDSAAYFCASSQNRGRLTEAFFGQGTRLTVV.

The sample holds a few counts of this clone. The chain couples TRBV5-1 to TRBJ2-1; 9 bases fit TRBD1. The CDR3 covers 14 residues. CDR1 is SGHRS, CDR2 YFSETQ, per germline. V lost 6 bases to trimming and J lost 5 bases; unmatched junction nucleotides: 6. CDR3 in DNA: TGCGCCAGCATTCCACAGGGGGCGAACAATGAGCAGTTCTTC. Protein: CASIPQGANNEQFF.

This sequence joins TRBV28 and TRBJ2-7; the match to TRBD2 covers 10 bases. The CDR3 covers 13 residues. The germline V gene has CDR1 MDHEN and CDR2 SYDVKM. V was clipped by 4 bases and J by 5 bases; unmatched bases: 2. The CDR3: CASSWTSGDEQYF. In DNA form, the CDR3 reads TGTGCCAGCAGTTGGACTAGCGGAGACGAGCAGTACTTC. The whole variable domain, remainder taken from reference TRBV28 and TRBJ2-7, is DVKVTQSSRYLVKRTGEKVFLECVQDMDHENMFWYRQDPGLGLRLIYFSYDVKMKEKGDIPEGYSVSREKKERFSLILESASTNQTSMYLCASSWTSGDEQYFGPGTRLTVT.

In DNA, the CDR3 is TGCGCCAGCAGTGACGCCACAGGACTAGCGGCTCAAGAGACCCAGTACTTC. This sequence encodes CASSDATGLAAQETQYF. This chain connects TRBV10-1 to TRBJ2-5; 10 bases align to TRBD2. CDR1 is WNHNN, CDR2 SYGVQD, per germline (reference sequence). V lost 3 bases to trimming and J lost 2 bases; unmatched junction nucleotides: 9. The CDR3 totals 17 residues.

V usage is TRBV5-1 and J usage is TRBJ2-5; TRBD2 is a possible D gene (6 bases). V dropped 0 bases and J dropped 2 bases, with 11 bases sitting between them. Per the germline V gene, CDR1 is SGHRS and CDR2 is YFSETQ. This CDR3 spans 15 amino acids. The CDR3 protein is CASSLDGGTQETQYF. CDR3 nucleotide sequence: TGCGCCAGCAGCTTGGACGGCGGGACTCAAGAGACCCAGTACTTC.

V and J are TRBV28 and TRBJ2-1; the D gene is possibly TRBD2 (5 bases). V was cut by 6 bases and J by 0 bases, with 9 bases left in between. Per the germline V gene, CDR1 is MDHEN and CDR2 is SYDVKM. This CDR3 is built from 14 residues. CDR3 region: CASSPSGSYNEQFF. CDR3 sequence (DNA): TGTGCCAGCAGCCCAAGCGGCTCCTACAATGAGCAGTTCTTC.

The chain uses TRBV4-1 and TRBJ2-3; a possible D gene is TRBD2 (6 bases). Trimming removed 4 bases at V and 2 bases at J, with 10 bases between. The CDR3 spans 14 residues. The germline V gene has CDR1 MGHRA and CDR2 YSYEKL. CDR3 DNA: TGCGCCAGCAGCCTAGGGACTTTCACAGATACGCAGTATTTT. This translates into CASSLGTFTDTQYF.

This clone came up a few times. CDR3 bases: TGTGCCAGCAGCTTAAGCAGCGACTCTGGAAACACCATATATTTT. Translating gives CASSLSSDSGNTIYF. This rearrangement joins TRBV7-8 to TRBJ1-3; D is unresolved. From germline, CDR1 is SGHVS and CDR2 FQNEAQ. Trimming took 2 bases from V and 0 from J, leaving 8 bases between them. This CDR3 is built from 15 residues. Together with reference TRBV7-8 and TRBJ1-3, the CDR3 gives the full variable domain: GAGVSQSPRYKVAKRGQDVALRCDPISGHVSLFWYQQALGQGPEFLTYFQNEAQLDKSGLPSDRFFAERPEGSVSTLKIQRTQQEDSAVYLCASSLSSDSGNTIYFGEGSWLTVV.

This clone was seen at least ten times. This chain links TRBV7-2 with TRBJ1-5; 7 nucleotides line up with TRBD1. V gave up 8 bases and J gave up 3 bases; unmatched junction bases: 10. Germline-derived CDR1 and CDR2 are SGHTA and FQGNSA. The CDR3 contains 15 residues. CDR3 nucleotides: TGTGCCAGCGCCCCAGGGGGAAGTTCCAATCAGCCCCAGCATTTT. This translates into CASAPGGSSNQPQHF.

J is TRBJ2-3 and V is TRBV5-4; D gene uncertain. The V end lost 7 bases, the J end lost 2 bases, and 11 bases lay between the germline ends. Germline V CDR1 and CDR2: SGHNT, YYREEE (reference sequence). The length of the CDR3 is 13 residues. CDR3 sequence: CASRVYLTDTQYF. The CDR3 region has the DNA TGTGCCAGCCGGGTCTACCTCACAGATACGCAGTATTTT.

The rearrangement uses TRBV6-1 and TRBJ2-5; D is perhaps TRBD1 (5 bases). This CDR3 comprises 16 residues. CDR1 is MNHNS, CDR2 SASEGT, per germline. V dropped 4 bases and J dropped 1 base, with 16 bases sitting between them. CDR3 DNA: TGTGCCAGCAGTGGTAGGTGGGGCAGGAGCCAAGAGACCCAGTACTTC. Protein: CASSGRWGRSQETQYF.

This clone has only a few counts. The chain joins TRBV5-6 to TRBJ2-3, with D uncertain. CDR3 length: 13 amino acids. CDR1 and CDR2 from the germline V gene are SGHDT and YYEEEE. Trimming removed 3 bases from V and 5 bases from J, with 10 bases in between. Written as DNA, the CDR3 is TGTGCCAGCAGCTCGACAACCGAAGATACGCAGTATTTT. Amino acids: CASSSTTEDTQYF.

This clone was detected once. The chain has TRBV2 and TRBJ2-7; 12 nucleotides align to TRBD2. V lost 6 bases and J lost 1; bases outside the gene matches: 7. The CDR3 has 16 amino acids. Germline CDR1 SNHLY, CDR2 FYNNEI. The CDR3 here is CASSRTSGNRSYEQYF. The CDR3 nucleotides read TGTGCCAGCAGCCGGACTAGCGGGAACCGATCCTACGAGCAGTACTTC.

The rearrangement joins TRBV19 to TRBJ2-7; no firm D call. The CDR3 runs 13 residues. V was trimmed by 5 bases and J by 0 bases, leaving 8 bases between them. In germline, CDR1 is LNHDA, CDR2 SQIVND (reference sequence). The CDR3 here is CASSRSGSYEQYF. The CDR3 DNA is TGTGCCAGTAGTCGGTCGGGCTCCTACGAGCAGTACTTC. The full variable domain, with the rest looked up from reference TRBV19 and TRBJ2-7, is DGGITQSPKYLFRKEGQNVTLSCEQNLNHDAMYWYRQDPGQGLRLIYYSQIVNDFQKGDIAEGYSVSREKKESFPLTVTSAQKNPTAFYLCASSRSGSYEQYFGPGTRLTVT.

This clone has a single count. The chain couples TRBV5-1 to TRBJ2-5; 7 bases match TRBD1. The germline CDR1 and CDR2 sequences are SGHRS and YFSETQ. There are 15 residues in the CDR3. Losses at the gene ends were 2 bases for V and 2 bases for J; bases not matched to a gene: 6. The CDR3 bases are TGCGCCAGCAGCTTTGTAGCGACAGGGCAAGAGACCCAGTACTTC. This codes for CASSFVATGQETQYF.

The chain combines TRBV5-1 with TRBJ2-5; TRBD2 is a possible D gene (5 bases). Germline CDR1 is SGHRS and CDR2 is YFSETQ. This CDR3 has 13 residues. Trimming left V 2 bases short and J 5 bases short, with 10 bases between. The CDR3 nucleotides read TGCGCCAGCAGCTTCGGGATTGGGGAGACCCAGTACTTC. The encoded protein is CASSFGIGETQYF.

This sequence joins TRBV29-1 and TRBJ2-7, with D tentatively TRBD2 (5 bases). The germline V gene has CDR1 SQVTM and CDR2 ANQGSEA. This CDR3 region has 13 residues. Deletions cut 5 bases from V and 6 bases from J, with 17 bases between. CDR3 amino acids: CSVIPGSVGEQYF. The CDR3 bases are TGCAGCGTTATACCGGGATCCGTGGGCGAGCAGTACTTC.

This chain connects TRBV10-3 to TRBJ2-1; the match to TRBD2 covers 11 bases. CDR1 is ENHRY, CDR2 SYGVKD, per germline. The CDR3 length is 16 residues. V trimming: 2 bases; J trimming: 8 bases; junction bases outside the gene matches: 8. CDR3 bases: TGTGCCATCAGTGAGGCCTATAGCGGGAGGGCCGATGAGCAGTTCTTC. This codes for CAISEAYSGRADEQFF.

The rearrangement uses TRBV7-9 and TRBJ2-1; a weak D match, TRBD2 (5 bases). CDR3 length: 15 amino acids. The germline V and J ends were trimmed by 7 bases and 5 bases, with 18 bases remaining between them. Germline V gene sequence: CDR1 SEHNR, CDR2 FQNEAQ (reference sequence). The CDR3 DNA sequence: TGTGCCAGCACCTTGGGAAGCGGTATTAACAATGAGCAGTTCTTC. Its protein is CASTLGSGINNEQFF.

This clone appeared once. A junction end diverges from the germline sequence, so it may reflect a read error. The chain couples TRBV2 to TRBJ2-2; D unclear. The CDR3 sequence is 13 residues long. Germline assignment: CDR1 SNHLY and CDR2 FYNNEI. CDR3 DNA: TGTGCCAGCATTGAAGGGTCGGGCGGGGAGCTGTTTTTT. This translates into CASIEGSGGELFF.

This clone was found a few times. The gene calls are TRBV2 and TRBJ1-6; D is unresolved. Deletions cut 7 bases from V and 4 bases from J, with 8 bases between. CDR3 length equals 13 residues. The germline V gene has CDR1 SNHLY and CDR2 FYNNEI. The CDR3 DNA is TGTGCCAGCACCGAACTTTATAATTCACCCCTCCACTTT. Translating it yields CASTELYNSPLHF.